The clone carrying this T cell receptor beta chain has a count of ten or more. Its target is not known. The sample comes from a study of T cell repertoires in cytomegalovirus infection. Study overall: Both a matching HLA type and CMV infection were indicated by public TCR beta signatures.

Findings of the study overall: Carriage of CMV together with the relevant HLA was identifiable through cumulative public TCR beta family frequency.

Germline V gene sequence: CDR1 SGHTA, CDR2 FQGNSA. Trimming shortened V by 2 bases and J by 3 bases, and 14 bases separated the two germline ends. CDR3 size: 16 residues. TCRdb processed the reads anew with MiXCR; each CDR3 protein has one entry. This table holds around 300,000 distinct CDR3 sequences, 20% to 25% found once. The rearrangement joins TRBV7-2 to TRBJ1-5; D is unresolved. The sequencing here drew on cultured PBMCs, taken from culture after CMV antigen stimulation. The receptor's source is a human donor in good health (CMV status not recorded). Some clones in this sample may be carry-over from other donors' samples. CDR3 loop: CASSLFGRSYNQPQHF. DNA for the CDR3: TGTGCCAGCAGCTTATTTGGCAGGTCCTACAATCAGCCCCAGCATTTT.